This TCR beta chain is drawn from a study of vaccination effects on CD4 cells after COVID-19. Profiled with immunoSEQ multiplex PCR; TCRdb holds only in-frame clones, not every one. The profile shows 78,000 or so clones, around 76% of them singletons. Sequencing was preceded by expansion of antigen-specific CD4+ T cells with viral peptide pools in the ViraFEST assay. Culturing for approximately 10 days preceded CD4+ T cell isolation. Vaccinated recipients, who were negative for nucleocapsid antibodies, had no history of SARS-CoV-2 infection. Points from the study as a whole: Vaccine-induced clones in healthy vaccinees cross-reacted with common cold coronaviruses in only 1 of 255 cases. Early post-infection timepoints were missing from the study, which also had few convalescent patients.

The CDR3 consists of 15 residues. Germline CDR1 reads MDHEN; CDR2 reads SYDVKM. V shed 8 bases and J 4 bases; nucleotides not matched to a gene: 12. A word on this clone: Antigen unknown.

This TCR derives from a human donor who received a COVID-19 vaccine. The sequences come from CD4+ T cells from PBMCs cultured with SARS-CoV-2 spike peptides, collected before COVID-19 vaccination. The chain uses TRBV28 and TRBJ2-5; TRBD2 matches 8 bases. CDR3 bases: TGTGCCAGCGCGTTTGGGTCGGGGGGGCCAGAGACCCAGTACTTC. Its translation: CASAFGSGGPETQYF.